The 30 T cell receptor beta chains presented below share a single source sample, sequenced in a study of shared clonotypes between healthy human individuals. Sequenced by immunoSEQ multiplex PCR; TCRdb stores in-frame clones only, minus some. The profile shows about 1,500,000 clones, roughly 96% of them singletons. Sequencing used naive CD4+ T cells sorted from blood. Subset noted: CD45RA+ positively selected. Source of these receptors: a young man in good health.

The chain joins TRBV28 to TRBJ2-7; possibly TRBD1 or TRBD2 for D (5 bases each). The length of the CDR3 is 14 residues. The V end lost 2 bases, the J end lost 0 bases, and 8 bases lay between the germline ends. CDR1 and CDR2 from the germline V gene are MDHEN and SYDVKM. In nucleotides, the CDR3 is TGTGCCAGCAGTTTAATCGGGGCCTCCTACGAGCAGTACTTC. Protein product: CASSLIGASYEQYF.

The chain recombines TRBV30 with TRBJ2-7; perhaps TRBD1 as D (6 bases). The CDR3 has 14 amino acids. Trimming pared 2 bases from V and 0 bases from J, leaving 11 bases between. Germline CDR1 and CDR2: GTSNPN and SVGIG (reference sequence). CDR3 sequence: CAWSPTGNSYEQYF. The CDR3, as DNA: TGTGCCTGGAGTCCGACAGGAAACTCCTACGAGCAGTACTTC.

DNA of the CDR3: TGTGCCAGCAGCTTTTGGGAGATGGACACTGAAGCTTTCTTT. It yields the protein CASSFWEMDTEAFF. The J gene is TRBJ1-1, the V gene TRBV11-2; no clear D. The V end lost 3 bases, the J end lost 3 bases, and 11 bases lay between the germline ends. Germline CDR1 reads SGHAT; CDR2 reads FQNNGV. CDR3 length: 14 amino acids.

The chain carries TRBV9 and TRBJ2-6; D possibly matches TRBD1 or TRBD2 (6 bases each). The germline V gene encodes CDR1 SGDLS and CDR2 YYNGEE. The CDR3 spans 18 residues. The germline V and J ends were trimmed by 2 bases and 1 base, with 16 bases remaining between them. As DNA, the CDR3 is TGTGCCAGCAGCGTTTGGGGGGCCCAGGGTTCTGGGGCCAACGTCCTGACTTTC. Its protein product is CASSVWGAQGSGANVLTF.

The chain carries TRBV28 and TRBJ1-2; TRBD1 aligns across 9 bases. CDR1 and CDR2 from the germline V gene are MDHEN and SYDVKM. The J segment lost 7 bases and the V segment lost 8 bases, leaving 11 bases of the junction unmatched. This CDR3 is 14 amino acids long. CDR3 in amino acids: CASLTEGQGIGYTF. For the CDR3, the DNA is TGTGCCAGCCTTACCGAGGGACAGGGTATTGGCTACACCTTC.

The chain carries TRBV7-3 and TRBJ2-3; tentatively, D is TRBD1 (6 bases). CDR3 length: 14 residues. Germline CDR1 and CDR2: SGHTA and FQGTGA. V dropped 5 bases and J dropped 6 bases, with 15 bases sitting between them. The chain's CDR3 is CASSKTGSSDTQYF. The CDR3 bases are TGTGCCAGCAGCAAAACAGGGTCCAGTGATACGCAGTATTTT.

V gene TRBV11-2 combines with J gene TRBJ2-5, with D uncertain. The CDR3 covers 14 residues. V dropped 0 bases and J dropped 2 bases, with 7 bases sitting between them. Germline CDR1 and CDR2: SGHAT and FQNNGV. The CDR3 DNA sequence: TGTGCCAGCAGCTTAGAGCCGTCTCAAGAGACCCAGTACTTC. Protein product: CASSLEPSQETQYF.

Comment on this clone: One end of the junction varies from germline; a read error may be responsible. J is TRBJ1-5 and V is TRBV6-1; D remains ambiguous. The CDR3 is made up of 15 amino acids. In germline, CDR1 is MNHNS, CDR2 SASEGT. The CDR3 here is CVISEEYLSHQPQHF. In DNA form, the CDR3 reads TGTGTCATCAGTGAGGAGTATCTTAGCCATCAGCCCCAGCATTTT.

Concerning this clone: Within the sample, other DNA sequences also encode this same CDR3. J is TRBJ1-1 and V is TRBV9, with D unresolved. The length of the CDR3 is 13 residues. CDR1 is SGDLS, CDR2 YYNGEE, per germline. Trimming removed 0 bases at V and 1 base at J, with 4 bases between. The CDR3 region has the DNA TGTGCCAGCAGCGTAGGGTCGAACACTGAAGCTTTCTTT. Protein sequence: CASSVGSNTEAFF.

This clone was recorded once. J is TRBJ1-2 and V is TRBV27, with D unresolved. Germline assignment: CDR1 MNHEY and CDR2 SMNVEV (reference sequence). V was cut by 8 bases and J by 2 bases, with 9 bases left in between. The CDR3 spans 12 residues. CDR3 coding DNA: TGTGCCAGCGCAGACCCCAACTATGGCTACACCTTC. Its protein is CASADPNYGYTF.

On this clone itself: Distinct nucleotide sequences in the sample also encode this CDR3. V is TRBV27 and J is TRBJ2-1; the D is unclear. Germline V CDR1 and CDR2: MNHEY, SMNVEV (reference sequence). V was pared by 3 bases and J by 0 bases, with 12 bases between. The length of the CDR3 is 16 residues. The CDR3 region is CASSFLAVSSYNEQFF. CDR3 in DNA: TGTGCCAGCAGTTTCCTCGCGGTCAGCTCCTACAATGAGCAGTTCTTC.

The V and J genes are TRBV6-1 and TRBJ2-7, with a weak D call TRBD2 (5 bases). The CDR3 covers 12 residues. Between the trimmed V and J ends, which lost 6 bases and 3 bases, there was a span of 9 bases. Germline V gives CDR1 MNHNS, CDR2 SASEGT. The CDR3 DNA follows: TGTGCCAGCAGGGACTTGATCTACGAGCAGTACTTC. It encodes CASRDLIYEQYF.

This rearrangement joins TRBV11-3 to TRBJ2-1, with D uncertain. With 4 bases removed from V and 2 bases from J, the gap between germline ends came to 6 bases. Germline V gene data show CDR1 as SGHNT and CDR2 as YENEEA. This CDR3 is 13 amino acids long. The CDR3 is CASSSLTYNEQFF. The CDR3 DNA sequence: TGTGCCAGCAGCTCGTTAACCTACAATGAGCAGTTCTTC.

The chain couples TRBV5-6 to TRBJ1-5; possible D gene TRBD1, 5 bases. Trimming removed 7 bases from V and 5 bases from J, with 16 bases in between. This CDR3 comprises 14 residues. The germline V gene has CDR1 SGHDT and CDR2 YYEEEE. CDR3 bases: TGTGCCAGCCAAGGGCAGGGTCGGGATCAGCCCCAGCATTTT. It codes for CASQGQGRDQPQHF.

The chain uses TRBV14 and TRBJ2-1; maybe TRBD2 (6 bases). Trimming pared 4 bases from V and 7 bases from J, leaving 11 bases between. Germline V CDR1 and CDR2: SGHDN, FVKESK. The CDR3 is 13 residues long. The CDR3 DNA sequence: TGTGCCAGCAGCCGAATAGGAGGGAATGAGCAGTTCTTC. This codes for CASSRIGGNEQFF. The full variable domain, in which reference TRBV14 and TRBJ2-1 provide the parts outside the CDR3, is EAGVTQFPSHSVIEKGQTVTLRCDPISGHDNLYWYRRVMGKEIKFLLHFVKESKQDESGMPNNRFLAERTGGTYSTLKVQPAELEDSGVYFCASSRIGGNEQFFGPGTRLTVL.

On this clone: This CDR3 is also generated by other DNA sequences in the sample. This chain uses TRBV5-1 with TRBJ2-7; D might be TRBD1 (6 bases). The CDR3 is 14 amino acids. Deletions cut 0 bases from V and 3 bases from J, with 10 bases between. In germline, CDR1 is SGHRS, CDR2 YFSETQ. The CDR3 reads CASSLGGTSYEQYF. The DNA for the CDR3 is TGCGCCAGCAGCTTGGGGGGGACAAGCTACGAGCAGTACTTC. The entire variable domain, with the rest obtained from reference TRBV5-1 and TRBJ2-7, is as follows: KAGVTQTPRYLIKTRGQQVTLSCSPISGHRSVSWYQQTPGQGLQFLFEYFSETQRNKGNFPGRFSGRQFSNSRSEMNVSTLELGDSALYLCASSLGGTSYEQYFGPGTRLTVT.

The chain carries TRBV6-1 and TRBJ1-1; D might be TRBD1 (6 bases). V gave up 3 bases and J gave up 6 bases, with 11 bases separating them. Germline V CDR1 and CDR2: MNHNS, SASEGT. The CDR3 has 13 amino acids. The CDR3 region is CASSENRAAEAFF. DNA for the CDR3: TGTGCCAGCAGTGAGAACAGGGCGGCTGAAGCTTTCTTT.

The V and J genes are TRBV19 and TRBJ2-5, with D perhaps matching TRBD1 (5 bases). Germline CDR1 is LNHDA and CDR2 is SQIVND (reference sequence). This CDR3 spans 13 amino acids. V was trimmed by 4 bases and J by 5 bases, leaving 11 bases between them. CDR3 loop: CASSTNRRETQYF. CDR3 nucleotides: TGTGCCAGTAGTACTAACAGGCGGGAGACCCAGTACTTC.

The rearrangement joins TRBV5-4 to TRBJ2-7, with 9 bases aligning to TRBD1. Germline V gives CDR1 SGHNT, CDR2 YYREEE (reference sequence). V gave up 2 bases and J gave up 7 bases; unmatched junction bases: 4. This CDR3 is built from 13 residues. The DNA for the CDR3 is TGTGCCAGCAGCTTACAGGGGGCTAAGGAGCAGTACTTC. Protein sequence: CASSLQGAKEQYF.

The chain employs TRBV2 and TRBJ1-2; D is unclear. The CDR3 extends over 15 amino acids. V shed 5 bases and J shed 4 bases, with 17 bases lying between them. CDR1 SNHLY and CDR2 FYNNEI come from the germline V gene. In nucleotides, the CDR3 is TGTGCCAGCAGTATCAAAGGGTCCTCCCCCTATGGCTACACCTTC. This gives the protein CASSIKGSSPYGYTF.

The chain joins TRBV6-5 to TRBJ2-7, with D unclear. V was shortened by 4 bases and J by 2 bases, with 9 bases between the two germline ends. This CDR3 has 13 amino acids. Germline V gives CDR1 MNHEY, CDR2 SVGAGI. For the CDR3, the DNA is TGTGCCAGCAGTTTAGACGTCGCCTACGAGCAGTACTTC. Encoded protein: CASSLDVAYEQYF.

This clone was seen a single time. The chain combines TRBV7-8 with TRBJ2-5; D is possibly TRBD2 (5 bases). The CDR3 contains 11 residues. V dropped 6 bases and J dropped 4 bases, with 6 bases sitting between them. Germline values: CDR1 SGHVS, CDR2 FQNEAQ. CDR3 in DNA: TGTGCCAGCAGTGGAGGAGAGACCCAGTACTTC. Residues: CASSGGETQYF.

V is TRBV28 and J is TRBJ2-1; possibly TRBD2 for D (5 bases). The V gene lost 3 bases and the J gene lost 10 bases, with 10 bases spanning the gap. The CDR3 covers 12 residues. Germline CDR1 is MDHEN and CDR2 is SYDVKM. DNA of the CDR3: TGTGCCAGCAGTTTCCTCCAGCGGGAGCAGTTCTTC. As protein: CASSFLQREQFF.

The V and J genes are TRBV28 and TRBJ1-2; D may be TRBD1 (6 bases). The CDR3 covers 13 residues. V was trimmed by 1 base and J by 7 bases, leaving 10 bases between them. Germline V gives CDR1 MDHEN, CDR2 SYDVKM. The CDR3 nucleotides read TGTGCCAGCAGTTTATTGGGGGCGCTTGGCTACACCTTC. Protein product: CASSLLGALGYTF.

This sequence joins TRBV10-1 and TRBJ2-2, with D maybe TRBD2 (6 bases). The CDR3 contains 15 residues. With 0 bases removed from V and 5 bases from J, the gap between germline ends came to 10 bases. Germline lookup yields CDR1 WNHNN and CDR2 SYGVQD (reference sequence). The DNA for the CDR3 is TGCGCCAGCAGTGAGTCTCGAGGGACTACCGGGGAGCTGTTTTTT. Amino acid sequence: CASSESRGTTGELFF.

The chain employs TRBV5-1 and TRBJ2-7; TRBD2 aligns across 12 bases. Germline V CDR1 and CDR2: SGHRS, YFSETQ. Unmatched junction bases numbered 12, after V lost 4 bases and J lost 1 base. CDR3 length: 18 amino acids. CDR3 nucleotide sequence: TGCGCCAGCAGCCCCCACCCCTGGACTAGCGGGAATTCCTACGAGCAGTACTTC. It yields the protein CASSPHPWTSGNSYEQYF.

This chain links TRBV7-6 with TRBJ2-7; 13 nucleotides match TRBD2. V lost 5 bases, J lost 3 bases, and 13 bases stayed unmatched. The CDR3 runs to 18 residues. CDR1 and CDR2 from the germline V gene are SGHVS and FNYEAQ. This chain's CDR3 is CASSRTLAGGKMRYEQYF. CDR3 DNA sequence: TGTGCCAGCAGCCGAACACTAGCGGGAGGGAAAATGCGCTACGAGCAGTACTTC.

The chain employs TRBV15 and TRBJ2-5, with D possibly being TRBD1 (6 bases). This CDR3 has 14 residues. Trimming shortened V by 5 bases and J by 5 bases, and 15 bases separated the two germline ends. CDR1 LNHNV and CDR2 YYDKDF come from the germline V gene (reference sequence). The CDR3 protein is CATSSRDQGETQYF. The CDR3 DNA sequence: TGTGCCACCAGCTCCCGGGACCAGGGGGAGACCCAGTACTTC. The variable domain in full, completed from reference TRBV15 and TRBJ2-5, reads DAMVIQNPRYQVTQFGKPVTLSCSQTLNHNVMYWYQQKSSQAPKLLFHYYDKDFNNEADTPDNFQSRRPNTSFCFLDIRSPGLGDTAMYLCATSSRDQGETQYFGPGTRLLVL.

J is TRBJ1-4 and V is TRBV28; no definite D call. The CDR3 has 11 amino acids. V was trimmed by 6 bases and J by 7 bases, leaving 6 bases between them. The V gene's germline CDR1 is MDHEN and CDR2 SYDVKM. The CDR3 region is CASSPSEKLFF. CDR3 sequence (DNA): TGTGCCAGCAGCCCGTCTGAAAAACTGTTTTTT.

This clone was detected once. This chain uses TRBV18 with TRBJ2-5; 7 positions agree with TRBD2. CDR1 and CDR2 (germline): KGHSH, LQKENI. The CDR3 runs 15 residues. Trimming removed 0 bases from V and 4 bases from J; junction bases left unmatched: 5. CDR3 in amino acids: CASSPPGAGTETQYF. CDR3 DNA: TGTGCCAGCTCACCACCAGGAGCGGGAACAGAGACCCAGTACTTC.